The present entry profiles one T cell receptor (beta chain) with its context. The data originate from a study of blood T cell repertoires in COVID-19. Whole-study context: There were acute and convalescent COVID-19 samples, and they came from the United States, Italy and Spain.

The CDR3 covers 13 residues. Germline values: CDR1 SNHLY, CDR2 FYNNEI. The V end lost 4 bases, the J end lost 5 bases, and 9 bases lay between the germline ends. Study processing details: Cell counts per sample came from amplifying reference gene primers. Profiling relied on immunoSEQ multiplex PCR, and the TCRdb table lists in-frame clones only, not all of them. That table is the source of V, J and clone size, and D and trimming were worked out from the DNA. The sample holds 150,000 to 200,000 clones, about four fifths seen once. Material for sequencing was peripheral blood. The sequence derives from a woman in her 70s with acute or convalescent COVID-19. The chain has TRBV2 and TRBJ1-5, with a possible D match to TRBD1 (6 bases). The CDR3 sequence is CASSGTEYQPQHF. CDR3 DNA sequence: TGTGCCAGCAGTGGGACAGAGTATCAGCCCCAGCATTTT.